These T cell receptor beta chains were read from a single sample in a study of graft-versus-host responses after intestinal transplantation. Assay: immunoSEQ multiplex PCR; the TCRdb copy retains only in-frame clones and omits some. The sample lists about 97,000 clones; about 93% were seen once. Material: PBMCs, obtained roughly 410 days after intestinal transplant. These receptors were taken from a human patient who received an intestinal transplant, so some T cells may come from the graft donor. Both conserved end residues are trimmed from each CDR3. Rows give clone size only sometimes, using once, few, many, or a class for an expanded clone.

SVRKGTLGTEAF,TRBJ1-1,12,TRBV29-1,NA
ASSLRGTDYEQY,TRBJ2-7,12,TRBV11-2,many
ASRLQRGSPLH,TRBJ1-6,11,TRBV2,NA
ASSDWGTAIDGYT,TRBJ1-2,13,TRBV6-4,NA
ASSPPLAGNTIY,TRBJ1-3,12,TRBV7-9,NA
ASREGANTEAF,TRBJ1-1,11,TRBV10-2,NA
ASSLVSNNEQF,TRBJ2-1,11,TRBV13,NA
ASSPRAATDTQY,TRBJ2-3,12,TRBV18,NA
ASSYEYQSARDRAGEKLF,TRBJ1-4,18,TRBV6-7,NA
ASSYRGSGELF,TRBJ2-2,11,TRBV27,NA
SVGTGTEAF,TRBJ1-1,9,TRBV29-1,NA
ASKPGSGVSEQY,TRBJ2-7,12,TRBV11-2,NA
ASSIPSGQGYNEQF,TRBJ2-1,14,TRBV19,NA
ASSLGPGGSDTQY,TRBJ2-3,13,TRBV27,NA
ASSYRVGGDSYEQY,TRBJ2-7,14,TRBV6-5,NA
ASSGLAGATLAKNIQY,TRBJ2-4,16,TRBV19,NA
ASSLEGRYTEAF,TRBJ1-1,12,TRBV7-6,NA
ASSGQPTYEQY,TRBJ2-7,11,TRBV2,NA
ASSGPDRGDTQY,TRBJ2-3,12,TRBV7-8,NA